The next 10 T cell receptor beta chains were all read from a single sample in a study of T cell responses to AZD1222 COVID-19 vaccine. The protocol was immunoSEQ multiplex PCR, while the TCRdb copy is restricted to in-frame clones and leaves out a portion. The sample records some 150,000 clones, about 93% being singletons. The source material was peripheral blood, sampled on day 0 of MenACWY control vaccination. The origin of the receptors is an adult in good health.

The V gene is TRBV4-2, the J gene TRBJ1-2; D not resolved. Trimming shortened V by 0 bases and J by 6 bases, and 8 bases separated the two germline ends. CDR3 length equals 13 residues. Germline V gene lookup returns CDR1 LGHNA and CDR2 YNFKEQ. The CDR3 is CASSQDQSHGYTF. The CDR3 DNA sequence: TGTGCCAGCAGCCAAGATCAGAGTCATGGCTACACCTTC.

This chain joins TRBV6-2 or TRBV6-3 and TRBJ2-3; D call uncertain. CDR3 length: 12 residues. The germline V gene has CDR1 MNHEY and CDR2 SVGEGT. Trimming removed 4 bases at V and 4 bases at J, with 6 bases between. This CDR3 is CASSWLADTQYF. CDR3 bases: TGTGCCAGCAGTTGGTTAGCAGATACGCAGTATTTT.

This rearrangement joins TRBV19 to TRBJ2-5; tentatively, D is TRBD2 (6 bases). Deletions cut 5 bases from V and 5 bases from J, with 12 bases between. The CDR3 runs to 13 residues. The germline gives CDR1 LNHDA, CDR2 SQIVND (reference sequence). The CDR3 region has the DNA TGTGCCAGTAGTTCTTTAGGGAGGGAGACCCAGTACTTC. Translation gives CASSSLGRETQYF.

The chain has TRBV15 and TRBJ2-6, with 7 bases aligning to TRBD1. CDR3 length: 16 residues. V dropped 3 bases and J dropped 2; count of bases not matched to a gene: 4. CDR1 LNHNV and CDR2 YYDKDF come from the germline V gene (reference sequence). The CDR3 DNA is TGTGCCACCAGCAGCCCCAGGGGGACTGGGGCCAACGTCCTGACTTTC. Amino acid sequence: CATSSPRGTGANVLTF. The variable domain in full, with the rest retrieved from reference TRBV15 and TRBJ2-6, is DAMVIQNPRYQVTQFGKPVTLSCSQTLNHNVMYWYQQKSSQAPKLLFHYYDKDFNNEADTPDNFQSRRPNTSFCFLDIRSPGLGDTAMYLCATSSPRGTGANVLTFGAGSRLTVL.

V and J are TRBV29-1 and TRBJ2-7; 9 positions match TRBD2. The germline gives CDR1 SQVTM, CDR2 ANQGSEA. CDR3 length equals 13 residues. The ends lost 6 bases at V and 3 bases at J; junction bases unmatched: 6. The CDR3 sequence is CSVSGRNRYEQYF. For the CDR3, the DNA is TGCAGCGTCAGCGGGAGGAATCGCTACGAGCAGTACTTC.

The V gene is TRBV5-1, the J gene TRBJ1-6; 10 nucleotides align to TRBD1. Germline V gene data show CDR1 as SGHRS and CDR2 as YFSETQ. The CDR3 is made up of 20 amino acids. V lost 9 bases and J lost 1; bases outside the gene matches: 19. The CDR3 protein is CATPLGQGQGVGSYNSPLHF. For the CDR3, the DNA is TGCGCCACCCCGTTGGGTCAAGGACAGGGGGTAGGGTCCTATAATTCACCCCTCCACTTT.

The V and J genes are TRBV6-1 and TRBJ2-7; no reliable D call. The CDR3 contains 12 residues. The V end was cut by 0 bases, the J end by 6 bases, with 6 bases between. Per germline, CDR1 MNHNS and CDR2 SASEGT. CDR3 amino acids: CASSEAPGEQYF. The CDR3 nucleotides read TGTGCCAGCAGTGAAGCGCCCGGCGAGCAGTACTTC.

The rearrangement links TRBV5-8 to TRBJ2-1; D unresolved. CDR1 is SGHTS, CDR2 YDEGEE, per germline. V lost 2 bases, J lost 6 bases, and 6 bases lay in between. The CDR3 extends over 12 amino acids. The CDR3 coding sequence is TGTGCCAGCAGCTTAAGGGTCAATGAGCAGTTCTTC. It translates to CASSLRVNEQFF.

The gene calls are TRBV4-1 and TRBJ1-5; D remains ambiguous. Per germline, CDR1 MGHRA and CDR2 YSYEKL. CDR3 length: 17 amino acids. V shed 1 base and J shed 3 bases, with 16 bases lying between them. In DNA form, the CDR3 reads TGCGCCAGCAGCCAAGCGTCAGCCTGGGGAAACAATCAGCCCCAGCATTTT. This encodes CASSQASAWGNNQPQHF.

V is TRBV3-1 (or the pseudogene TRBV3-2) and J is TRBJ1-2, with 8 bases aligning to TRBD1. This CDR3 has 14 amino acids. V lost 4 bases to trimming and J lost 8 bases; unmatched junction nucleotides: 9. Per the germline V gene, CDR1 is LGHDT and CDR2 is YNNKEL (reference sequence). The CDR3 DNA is TGTGCCAGCAGCCCTACTCCGGACAGGGAGGGCTACACCTTC. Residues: CASSPTPDREGYTF.